This T cell receptor beta chain was captured by sequencing in a study of blood T cell repertoires in COVID-19. Assay: immunoSEQ multiplex PCR; the TCRdb copy retains only in-frame clones and omits some. Of 130,000 or so clones detected, 84% appear once; the ten largest clones hold approximately 1.5%. Sequenced material: peripheral blood. This TCR came from a man in his fifties or sixties with acute or convalescent COVID-19.

The CDR3, as DNA: TGTGCCAGCAGTTTGGGACTAGGTGAGCAGTTCTTC. Its protein is CASSLGLGEQFF. The genes are TRBV12-3 or TRBV12-4 and TRBJ2-1, with TRBD2 matching 8 bases. The CDR3 totals 12 residues. J lost 9 bases, V lost 3 bases, and 1 base had no gene match.